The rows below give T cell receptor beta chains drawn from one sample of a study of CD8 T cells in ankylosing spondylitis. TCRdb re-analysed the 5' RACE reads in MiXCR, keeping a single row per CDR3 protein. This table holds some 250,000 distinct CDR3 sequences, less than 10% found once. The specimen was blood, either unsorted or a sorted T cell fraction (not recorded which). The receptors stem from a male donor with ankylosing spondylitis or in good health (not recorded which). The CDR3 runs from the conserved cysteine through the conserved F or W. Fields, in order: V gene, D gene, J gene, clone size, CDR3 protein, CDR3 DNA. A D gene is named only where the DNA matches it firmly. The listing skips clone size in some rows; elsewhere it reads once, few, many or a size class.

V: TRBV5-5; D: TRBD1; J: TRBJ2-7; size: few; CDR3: CASSLAGTGAAYEQYF; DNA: TGTGCCAGCAGCTTGGCGGGGACAGGTGCCGCCTACGAGCAGTACTTC
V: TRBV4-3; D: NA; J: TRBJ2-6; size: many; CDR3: CASGGEPAGANVLTF; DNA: TGCGCCAGCGGGGGAGAACCGGCCGGGGCCAACGTCCTGACTTTC
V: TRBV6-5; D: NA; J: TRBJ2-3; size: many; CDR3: CASSYAGRPASSTDGQYF; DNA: TGTGCCAGCAGTTACGCGGGACGGCCAGCTTCAAGCACAGATGGGCAGTATTTT
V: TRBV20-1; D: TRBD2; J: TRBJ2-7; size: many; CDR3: CSAIGTSGPTYEQYF; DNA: TGCAGTGCTATTGGGACTAGCGGACCAACCTACGAGCAGTACTTC
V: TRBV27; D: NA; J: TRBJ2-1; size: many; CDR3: CASNSVNEMDNEQFF; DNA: TGTGCCAGCAACAGCGTAAATGAAATGGACAATGAGCAGTTCTTC
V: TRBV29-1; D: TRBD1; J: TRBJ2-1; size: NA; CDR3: CSVADRGQDEQFF; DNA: TGCAGCGTTGCGGACAGGGGGCAGGATGAGCAGTTCTTC
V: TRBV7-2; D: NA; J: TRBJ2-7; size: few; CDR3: CASSQASSAGTNPYEQYF; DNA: TGTGCCAGCAGCCAAGCGTCCTCAGCCGGGACCAACCCCTACGAGCAGTACTTC
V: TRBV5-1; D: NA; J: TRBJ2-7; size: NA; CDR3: CASSYVGSRDEQYF; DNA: TGCGCCAGCAGCTACGTGGGTAGTAGGGACGAGCAGTACTTC
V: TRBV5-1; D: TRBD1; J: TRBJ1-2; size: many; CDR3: CASSWTGNLGVDGYTF; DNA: TGCGCCAGCAGCTGGACAGGGAATTTGGGAGTCGATGGCTACACCTTC
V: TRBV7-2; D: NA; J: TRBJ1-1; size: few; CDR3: CASSFGAKEGSVAFF; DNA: TGTGCCAGCAGCTTCGGCGCCAAGGAGGGTTCGGTAGCTTTCTTT
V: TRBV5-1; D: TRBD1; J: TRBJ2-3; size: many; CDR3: CASSLARTGSTDTQYF; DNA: TGCGCCAGCAGCCTGGCCCGGACAGGGAGCACAGATACGCAGTATTTT
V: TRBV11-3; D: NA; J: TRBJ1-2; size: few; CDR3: CASSPPALGPNYGYTF; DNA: TGTGCCAGCAGCCCTCCTGCGCTGGGGCCCAACTATGGCTACACCTTC
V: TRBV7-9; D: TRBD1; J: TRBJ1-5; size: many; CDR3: CASSIQGSNQPQHF; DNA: TGTGCCAGCAGCATACAGGGGAGCAATCAGCCCCAGCATTTT
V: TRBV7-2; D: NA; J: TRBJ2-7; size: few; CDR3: CASSLAGGGNEQYF; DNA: TGTGCCAGCAGCTTAGCAGGAGGGGGAAACGAGCAGTACTTC
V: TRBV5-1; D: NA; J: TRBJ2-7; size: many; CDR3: CASSPTWLDRYEQYF; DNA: TGCGCCAGCAGCCCGACCTGGTTAGACCGTTACGAGCAGTACTTC
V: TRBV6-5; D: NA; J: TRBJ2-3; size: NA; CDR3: CASSSPTGRRAQYF; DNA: TGTGCCAGCAGTTCCCCAACTGGGAGGAGGGCGCAGTATTTT
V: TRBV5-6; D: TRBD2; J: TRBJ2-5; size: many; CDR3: CAPTQGLQLETQYF; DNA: TGTGCCCCGACTCAGGGACTACAACTAGAGACCCAGTACTTC
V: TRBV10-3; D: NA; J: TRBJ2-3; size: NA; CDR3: CAIRTGSTQYF; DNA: TGTGCCATCCGAACAGGGAGTACGCAGTATTTT
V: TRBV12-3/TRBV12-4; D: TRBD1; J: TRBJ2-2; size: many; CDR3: CASSSWTGGFGGELFF; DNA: TGTGCCAGCAGTTCCTGGACAGGGGGCTTCGGCGGGGAGCTGTTTTTT
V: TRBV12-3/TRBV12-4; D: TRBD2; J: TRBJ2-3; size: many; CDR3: CASSFSSGATDTQYF; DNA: TGTGCCAGCAGTTTCTCTAGCGGGGCCACAGATACGCAGTATTTT
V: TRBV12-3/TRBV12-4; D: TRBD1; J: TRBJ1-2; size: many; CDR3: CASNFGQGPYGYTF; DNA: TGTGCCAGCAACTTCGGACAGGGCCCCTATGGCTACACCTTC
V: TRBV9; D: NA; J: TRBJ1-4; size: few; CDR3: CASSPGRAPTNEKLFF; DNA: TGTGCCAGCAGCCCAGGACGGGCACCAACTAATGAAAAACTGTTTTTT
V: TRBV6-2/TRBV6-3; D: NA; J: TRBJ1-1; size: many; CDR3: CASSYQTGYEAFF; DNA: TGTGCCAGCAGTTACCAGACAGGATACGAAGCTTTCTTT
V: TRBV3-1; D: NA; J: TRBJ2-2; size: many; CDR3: CASSREWATGELFF; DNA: TGTGCCAGCAGCCGAGAGTGGGCCACCGGGGAGCTGTTTTTT
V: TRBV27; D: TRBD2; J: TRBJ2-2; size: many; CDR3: CASSLPGGDNTGELFF; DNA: TGTGCCAGCAGTTTACCCGGGGGGGACAACACCGGGGAGCTGTTTTTT
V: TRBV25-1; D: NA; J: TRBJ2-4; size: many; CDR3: CASSEGRGVNIQYF; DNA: TGTGCCAGCAGTGAGGGCAGGGGGGTTAACATTCAGTACTTC
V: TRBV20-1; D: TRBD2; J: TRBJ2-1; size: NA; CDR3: CSARAYTSASYNEQFF; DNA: TGCAGTGCTAGAGCCTACACTAGCGCTTCCTACAATGAGCAGTTCTTC
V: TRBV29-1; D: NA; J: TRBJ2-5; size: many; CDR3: CSVEWAQETQYF; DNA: TGCAGCGTTGAATGGGCCCAAGAGACCCAGTACTTC
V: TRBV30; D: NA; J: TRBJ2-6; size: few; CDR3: CACTVTSGANVLTF; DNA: TGTGCCTGCACAGTTACCTCTGGGGCCAACGTCCTGACTTTC
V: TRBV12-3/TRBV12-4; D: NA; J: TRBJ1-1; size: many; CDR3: CASSLQGLNTEAFF; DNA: TGCGCCAGCAGCTTGCAGGGTTTGAACACTGAAGCTTTCTTT
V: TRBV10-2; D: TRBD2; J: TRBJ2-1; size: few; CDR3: CASSGTSGGRAYNEQFF; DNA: TGCGCCAGCTCCGGGACTAGCGGGGGGAGGGCCTACAATGAGCAGTTCTTC
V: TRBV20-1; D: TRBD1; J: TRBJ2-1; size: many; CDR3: CSARRGQGALYNEQFF; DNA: TGCAGTGCTAGACGAGGCCAGGGGGCCCTTTACAATGAGCAGTTCTTC
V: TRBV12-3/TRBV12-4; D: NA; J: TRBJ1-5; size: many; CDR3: CASSYNSLGFQPQHF; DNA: TGTGCCAGCAGTTACAACAGTTTGGGTTTTCAGCCCCAGCATTTT
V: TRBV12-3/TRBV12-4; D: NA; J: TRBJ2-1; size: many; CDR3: CASTPGSSYNEQFF; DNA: TGTGCCAGCACCCCCGGGAGCTCCTACAATGAGCAGTTCTTC
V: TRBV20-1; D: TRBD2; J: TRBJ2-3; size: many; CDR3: CSARETTSGTTDTQYF; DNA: TGCAGTGCTAGAGAAACGACTAGCGGGACCACAGATACGCAGTATTTT
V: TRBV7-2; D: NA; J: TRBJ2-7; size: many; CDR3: CASSLKRGGGNYEQYF; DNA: TGTGCCAGCAGCTTAAAGAGGGGGGGGGGAAACTACGAGCAGTACTTC
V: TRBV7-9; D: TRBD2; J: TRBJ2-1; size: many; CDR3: CASSQLAGGHNEQFF; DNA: TGTGCCAGCAGCCAACTAGCGGGGGGACATAATGAGCAGTTCTTC
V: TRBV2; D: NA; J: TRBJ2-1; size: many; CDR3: CATSGTIEQFF; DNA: TGTGCCACCTCCGGGACAATCGAGCAGTTCTTC
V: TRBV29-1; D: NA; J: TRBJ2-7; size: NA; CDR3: CSVEGALTGPREQYF; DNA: TGCAGCGTTGAAGGGGCTCTGACAGGTCCGCGGGAGCAGTACTTC
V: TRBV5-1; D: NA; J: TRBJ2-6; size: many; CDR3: CASSLAGPLISSGANVLTF; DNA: TGCGCCAGCAGCTTGGCAGGGCCACTTATTAGCTCTGGGGCCAACGTCCTGACTTTC
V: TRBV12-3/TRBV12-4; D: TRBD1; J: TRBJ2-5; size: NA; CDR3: CASSFTGGMETQYF; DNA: TGTGCCAGCAGTTTCACAGGGGGAATGGAGACCCAGTACTTC
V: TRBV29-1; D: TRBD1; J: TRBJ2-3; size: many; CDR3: CSVESGDRVPDTQYF; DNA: TGCAGCGTTGAATCCGGAGACAGGGTACCAGATACGCAGTATTTT
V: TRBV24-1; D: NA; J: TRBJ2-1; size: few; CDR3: CATSDFETGASSYNEQFF; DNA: TGTGCCACCAGTGATTTCGAGACAGGCGCAAGCTCCTACAATGAGCAGTTCTTC
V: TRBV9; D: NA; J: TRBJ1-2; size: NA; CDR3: CASSVAAAANYGYTF; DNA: TGTGCCAGCAGCGTAGCAGCGGCAGCTAACTATGGCTACACCTTC